What follows describes a single T cell receptor beta chain. Relative to the germline gene, one junction end is altered; a read error may explain this. For blood RNA, unsorted whole blood served as the source, and germline DNA was extracted too. The collection of approximately 4.1 milliliters of peripheral blood preceded surgery. The CDR3 contains 15 residues. Germline assignment: CDR1 SGHDN and CDR2 FVKESK. The data originate from a study of tumor-infiltrating lymphocytes in primary liver carcinoma. Across the whole study: Sample counts of productive TCRbeta reads spanned roughly 3.5 to 8 million; these counts were similar across tissue types.

Total RNA (around 500 ng) served as template for TCR beta cDNA synthesis primed by a constant-region primer. ARM-PCR, slightly modified, supplied the TCR beta libraries through three nested multiplex PCR rounds. TRBV1-TRBV30 forward primers paired with a C-beta reverse primer drove the first two PCR rounds, around 9 cycles each. MiXCR was run by TCRdb on the multiplex PCR reads, yielding one entry per CDR3 protein. The sample shows about 200,000 distinct CDR3 sequences, 65% of them seen only once. The specimen was peripheral blood. This sequence joins TRBV14 and TRBJ2-3; TRBD2 is a possible D gene (6 bases). The receptor was derived from a woman aged 60-75 years with primary liver carcinoma and hepatitis B virus infection. The CDR3 nucleotides are TGTGCCGGCAGCCCAGGAGGGGCCCTCAGGGATACGCAATATTTT. This sequence encodes CAGSPGGALRDTQYF.